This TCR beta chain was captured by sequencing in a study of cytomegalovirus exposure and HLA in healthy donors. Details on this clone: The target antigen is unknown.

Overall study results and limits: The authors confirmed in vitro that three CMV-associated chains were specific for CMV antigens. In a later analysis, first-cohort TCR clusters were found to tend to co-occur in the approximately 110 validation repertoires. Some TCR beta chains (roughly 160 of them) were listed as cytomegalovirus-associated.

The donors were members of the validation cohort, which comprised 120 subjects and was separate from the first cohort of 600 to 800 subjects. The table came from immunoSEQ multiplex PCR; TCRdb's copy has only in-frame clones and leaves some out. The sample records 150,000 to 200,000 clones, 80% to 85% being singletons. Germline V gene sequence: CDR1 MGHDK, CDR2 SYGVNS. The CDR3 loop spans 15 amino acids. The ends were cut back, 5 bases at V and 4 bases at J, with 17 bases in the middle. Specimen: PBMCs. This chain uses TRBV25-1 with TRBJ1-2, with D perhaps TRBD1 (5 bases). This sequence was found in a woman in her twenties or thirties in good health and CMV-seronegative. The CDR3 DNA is TGTGCCAGCAGTCCGAAGGCAAGGGGCGGCTATGGCTACACCTTC. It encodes CASSPKARGGYGYTF.